This TCR beta chain came from a study of cytomegalovirus exposure and HLA in healthy donors. The PCR was carried out with 60 Vbeta primers and 13 Jbeta primers. Some clones are missing from TCRdb's copy, which holds only in-frame ones; the method was immunoSEQ multiplex PCR. The sample yields approximately 150,000 clones, around 10% seen once. Germline V gene data show CDR1 as SGHAT and CDR2 as FQNNGV. V shed 2 bases and J 4 bases; nucleotides not matched to a gene: 2. The CDR3 totals 13 residues. Material for sequencing was PBMCs. The chain joins TRBV11-2 to TRBJ2-7, with 7 nucleotides matching TRBD1. This clonotype originated in a male donor in good health and CMV-seronegative. CDR3 bases: TGTGCCAGCAGCTTAACAGGGGATTACGAGCAGTACTTC. Translation gives CASSLTGDYEQYF.